Below, one T cell receptor beta chain is given with its context. Antigen unknown. In germline, CDR1 is SGHNT, CDR2 YYREEE (reference sequence). V shed 0 bases and J 1 base; nucleotides not matched to a gene: 2. CDR3 size: 18 residues. These data come from a study of shared clonotypes between healthy human individuals. Study observations and caveats: Tissues were not sampled, only blood, and their repertoires likely differ.

The repertoire was sequenced with immunoSEQ multiplex PCR; TCRdb's copy has only in-frame clones and lacks some. Altogether about a million clones are present, roughly 80% being singletons, with the ten largest covering approximately 1.3%. The material sequenced was memory CD4+ T cells sorted from blood. Subset of the sample: CD45RA-negative fraction. This rearrangement joins TRBV5-4 to TRBJ2-6; 12 bases match TRBD1. The clonotype comes from a man younger than 35 in good health. The CDR3 here is CASSLGGQGASGANVLTF. The CDR3 region has the DNA TGTGCCAGCAGCTTGGGGGGACAGGGGGCTTCTGGGGCCAACGTCCTGACTTTC.